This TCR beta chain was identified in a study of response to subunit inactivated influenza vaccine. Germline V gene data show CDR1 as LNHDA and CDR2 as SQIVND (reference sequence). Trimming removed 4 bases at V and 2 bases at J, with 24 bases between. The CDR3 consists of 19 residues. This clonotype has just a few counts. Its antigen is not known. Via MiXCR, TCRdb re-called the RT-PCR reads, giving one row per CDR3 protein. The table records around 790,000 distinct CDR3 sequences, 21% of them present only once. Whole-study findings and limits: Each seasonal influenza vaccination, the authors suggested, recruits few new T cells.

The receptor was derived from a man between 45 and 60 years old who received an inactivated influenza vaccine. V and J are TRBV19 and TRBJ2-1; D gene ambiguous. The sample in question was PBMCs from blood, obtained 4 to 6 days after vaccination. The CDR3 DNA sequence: TGTGCCAGTAGTAGCTTCGACCGGGTTCGTGGTATCCCCTACAATGAGCAGTTCTTC. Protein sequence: CASSSFDRVRGIPYNEQFF.